The T cell receptor beta chain described here comes from a study of blood T cell repertoires in COVID-19. For the study at large: The United States, Italy and Spain provided the acute and convalescent COVID-19 samples. PBMCs, B-cell-depleted T cells, or T cells were the source of the cDNA or gDNA that made up the material.

Source study methods: Counts of nucleated cells, estimated from reference gene primer amplification, were obtained. Profiled with immunoSEQ multiplex PCR; TCRdb holds only in-frame clones, not every one. The V and J calls and clone size are taken from that table; D and trimming were inferred from the DNA. Of about 51,000 clones listed, approximately 90% are singletons. After removal of 0 bases from V and 0 bases from J, the junction contained 4 bases not matched to a gene. The germline CDR1 and CDR2 sequences are SGHDN and FVKESK. This CDR3 region has 17 residues. This sequence originates from a man in his fifties or sixties with acute or convalescent COVID-19. Source material: peripheral blood. This sequence joins TRBV14 and TRBJ2-5, with TRBD2 matching 10 bases. In DNA form, the CDR3 reads TGTGCCAGCAGCCAAGAGCGCCTAGCGGGGGACCAAGAGACCCAGTACTTC. Protein: CASSQERLAGDQETQYF.